This record concerns one T cell receptor (beta chain) sequence. The specificity of this receptor is unknown. There are no base qualities to consult, and no much larger clone falls within one base. The donors were included in the validation cohort of approximately 120 subjects, a group kept apart from the roughly 680-subject first cohort. The germline V gene (reference sequence) provides CDR1 MNHEY and CDR2 SMNVEV. The CDR3, cysteine through phenylalanine, is 17 amino acids long. The kept DNA is CDR3 alone, 51 bases in frame from the first base. V is trimmed back by 3 bases and J by 2 bases, and the junction contains 11 bases that no gene match accounts for. These data belong to a study of cytomegalovirus exposure and HLA in healthy donors (dated by TCRdb to about 2017). Regarding the research as a whole: According to a later analysis, one platform produced both the roughly 120 validation repertoires and the 700 or so repertoires of the first cohort. The aim of the study was to test whether cataloging public T cell receptors could identify signatures of past pathogen exposure. Besides the first cohort of around 700 subjects, a separate validation cohort made up of over a hundred different subjects was used. To predict cytomegalovirus infection status, the study brought together high-throughput TCR immunosequencing, statistical association of individual TCRs with disease status, and machine learning.

Study-level results and caveats: All 120 or so repertoires were used to score co-occurrence in the validation cohort in a later analysis, because that analysis had no HLA typing for the cohort. It was suggested by the authors that the approach could potentially be generalized to other disease states and immunological phenotypes. Subsequent analysis determined that TCRs grouped into clusters in the first cohort also showed a tendency toward co-occurrence across the 90 to 150 validation repertoires, and 94% of cluster scores exceeded 0. While some public TCRs were present in many individuals, most TCR sequences turned up only very rarely across donors. A few of the identified cytomegalovirus-associated TCR beta chains were confirmed in vitro to be specific for cytomegalovirus antigens. The study listed 150 to 200 TCR beta chains as associated with cytomegalovirus. Cytomegalovirus status was reported to be diagnosed by the classifier with high specificity and sensitivity in both the original and validation cohorts.

Libraries were made using the immunoSEQ multiplex PCR assay. The study's processing was this. A statistical classification framework was built for diagnosing cytomegalovirus status from the catalog of TCR beta chain sequences. The immuneACCESS repertoire file appears here via TCRdb, limited to in-frame rearrangements. These files lack a portion of the clones; in checked studies, under half of the deficit traces to unresolved V genes, and the cause of the others is not known. D and trimming come from the DNA, and the V and J calls and clone size come from that table. This sample gives roughly 220,000 clones in total; roughly 88% of them show up just once. Around 15% of the sample is in the top ten clones.

This sequence was found in a woman younger than 45 in good health and CMV-seropositive. Recombination connected TRBV27 to TRBJ1-1; TRBD1 agrees with 8 junctional bases. Sequenced material: PBMCs. The nucleotides are TGTGCCAGCAGTTTCTCTGCATTGGACAGGGCCAACACTGAAGCTTTCTTT. It specifies CASSFSALDRANTEAFF.